The clone carrying this TCR beta chain was detected only once. The germline CDR1 and CDR2 sequences are SNHLY and FYNNEI. The CDR3 has 15 amino acids. The V end lost 6 bases, the J end lost 2 bases, and 15 bases lay between the germline ends. A quantity of about 0.45 to 1 ug RNA underwent reverse transcription using random hexamers. TCRdb fed the immunoSEQ multiplex PCR reads into MiXCR, producing one record per CDR3 protein. The table lists under 200,000 distinct CDR3 sequences, 90% to 95% of them singletons. The sample originates from a study of CD8 T cells in Susac syndrome. The sample taken for sequencing was CD4+ T cells from PBMCs. The V call is TRBV2, the J call TRBJ2-3; D might be TRBD1 (6 bases). This clonotype was obtained from a human donor in good health. The CDR3 bases are TGTGCCAGCAGCCAGGAGAGGGGGATCACAGATACGCAGTATTTT. This sequence encodes CASSQERGITDTQYF.